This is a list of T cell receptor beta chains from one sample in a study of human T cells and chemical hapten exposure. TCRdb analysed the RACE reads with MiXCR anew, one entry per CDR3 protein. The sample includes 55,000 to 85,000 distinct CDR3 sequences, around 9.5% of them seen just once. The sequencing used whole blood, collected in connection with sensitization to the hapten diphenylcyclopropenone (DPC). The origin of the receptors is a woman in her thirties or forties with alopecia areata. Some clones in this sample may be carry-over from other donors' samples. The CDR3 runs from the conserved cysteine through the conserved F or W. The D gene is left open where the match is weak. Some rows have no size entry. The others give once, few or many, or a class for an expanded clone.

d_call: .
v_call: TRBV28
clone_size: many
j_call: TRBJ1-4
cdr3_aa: CASTRRVVATNEKLFF
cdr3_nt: TGTGCCAGCACCCGCAGGGTAGTTGCAACTAATGAAAAACTGTTTTTT

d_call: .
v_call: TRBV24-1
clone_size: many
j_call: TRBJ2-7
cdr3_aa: CATSAGHSSLAEQYF
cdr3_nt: TGTGCCACCAGTGCCGGACACTCATCTCTGGCCGAGCAGTACTTC

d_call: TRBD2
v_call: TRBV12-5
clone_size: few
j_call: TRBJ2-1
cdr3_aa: CASGYAGGQYNEQFF
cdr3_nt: TGTGCTAGTGGTTATGCGGGGGGGCAGTACAATGAGCAGTTCTTC

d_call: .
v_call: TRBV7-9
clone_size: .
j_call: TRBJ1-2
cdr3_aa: CASSLDTYGYTF
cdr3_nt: TGTGCCAGCAGCTTAGACACATATGGCTACACCTTC

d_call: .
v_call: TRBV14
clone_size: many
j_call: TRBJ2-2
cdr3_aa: CASSRLITGELFF
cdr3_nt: TGTGCCAGCAGCCGACTGATCACCGGGGAGCTGTTTTTT

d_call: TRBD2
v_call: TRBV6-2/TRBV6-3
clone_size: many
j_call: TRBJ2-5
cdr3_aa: CASSFWGLAPQETQYF
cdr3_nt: TGTGCCAGCAGTTTCTGGGGACTAGCGCCACAAGAGACCCAGTACTTC

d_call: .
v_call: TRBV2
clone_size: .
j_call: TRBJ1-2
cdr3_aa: CASHRDTYGYTF
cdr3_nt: TGTGCCAGCCACCGGGACACCTATGGCTACACCTTC

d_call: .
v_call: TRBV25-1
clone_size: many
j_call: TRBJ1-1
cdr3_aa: CASSEYRGAPRAFF
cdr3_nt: TGTGCCAGCAGTGAATATAGGGGGGCCCCCCGGGCTTTCTTT

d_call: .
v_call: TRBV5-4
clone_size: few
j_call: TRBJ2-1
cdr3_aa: CASSLNMRSSYNEQFF
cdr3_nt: TGTGCCAGCAGCTTGAACATGAGAAGCTCCTACAATGAGCAGTTCTTC

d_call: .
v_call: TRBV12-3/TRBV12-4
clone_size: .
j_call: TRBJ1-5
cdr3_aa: CASSLIGWTRLSNQPQHF
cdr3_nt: TGTGCCAGCAGTTTAATCGGCTGGACGAGGCTTAGCAATCAGCCCCAGCATTTT

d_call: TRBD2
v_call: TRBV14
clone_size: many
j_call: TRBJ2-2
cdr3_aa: CASSSGVNTGELFF
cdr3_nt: TGTGCCAGCTCTAGCGGGGTGAACACCGGGGAGCTGTTTTTT

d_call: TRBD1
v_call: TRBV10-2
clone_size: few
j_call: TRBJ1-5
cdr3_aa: CASRQTGSNQPQHF
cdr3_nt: TGCGCCAGCAGACAGACAGGGAGCAATCAGCCCCAGCATTTT

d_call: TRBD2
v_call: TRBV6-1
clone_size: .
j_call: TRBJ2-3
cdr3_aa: CASSEFGGGTTDTQYF
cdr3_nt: TGTGCCAGCAGTGAGTTCGGCGGGGGGACGACAGATACGCAGTATTTT

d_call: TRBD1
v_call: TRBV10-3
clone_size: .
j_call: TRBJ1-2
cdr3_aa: CAISESRDRGDYGYTF
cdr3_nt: TGTGCCATCAGTGAGTCACGGGACAGGGGGGACTATGGCTACACCTTC

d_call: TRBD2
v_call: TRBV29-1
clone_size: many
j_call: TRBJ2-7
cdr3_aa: CSVGDYKYEQYF
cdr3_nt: TGCAGCGTGGGGGACTACAAGTACGAGCAGTACTTC

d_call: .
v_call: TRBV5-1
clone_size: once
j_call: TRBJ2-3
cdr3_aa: CASSPRTASSTDTQYF
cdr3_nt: TGCGCCAGCAGTCCCAGGACCGCATCTAGCACAGATACGCAGTATTTT

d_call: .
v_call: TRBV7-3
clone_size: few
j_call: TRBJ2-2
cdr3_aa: CASSPRAGVAGELFF
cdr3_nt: TGTGCCAGCAGCCCCCGGGCAGGGGTAGCCGGGGAGCTGTTTTTT

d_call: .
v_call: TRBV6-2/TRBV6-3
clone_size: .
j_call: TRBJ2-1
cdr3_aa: CASRASAPSNEQFF
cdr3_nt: TGTGCCAGCAGGGCGTCGGCTCCTAGTAATGAGCAGTTCTTC

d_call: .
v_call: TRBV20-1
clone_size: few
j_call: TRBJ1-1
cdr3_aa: CSARIQGGNTEAFF
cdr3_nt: TGCAGTGCTAGGATTCAGGGAGGGAACACTGAAGCTTTCTTT

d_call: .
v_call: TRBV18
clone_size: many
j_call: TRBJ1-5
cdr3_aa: CASSPPGGSGGQPQHF
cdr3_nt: TGTGCCAGCTCACCACCGGGGGGCTCTGGGGGTCAGCCCCAGCATTTT

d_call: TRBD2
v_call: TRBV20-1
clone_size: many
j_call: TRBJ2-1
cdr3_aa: CSARSLAGDPYNEQFF
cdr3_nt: TGCAGTGCTAGATCTCTAGCGGGGGACCCCTACAATGAGCAGTTCTTC

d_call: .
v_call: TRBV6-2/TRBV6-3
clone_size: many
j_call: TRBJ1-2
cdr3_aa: CASSYGAPGDYGYTF
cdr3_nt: TGTGCCAGCAGTTACGGAGCCCCAGGGGACTATGGCTACACCTTC

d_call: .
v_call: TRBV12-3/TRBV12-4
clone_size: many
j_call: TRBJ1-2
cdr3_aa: CASSLGQGDGYTF
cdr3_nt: TGTGCCAGCAGTTTGGGGCAGGGAGATGGCTACACCTTC

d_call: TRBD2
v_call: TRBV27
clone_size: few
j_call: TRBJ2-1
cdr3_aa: CASRRSGGSYNEQFF
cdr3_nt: TGTGCCAGCAGGAGAAGCGGGGGCTCCTACAATGAGCAGTTCTTC

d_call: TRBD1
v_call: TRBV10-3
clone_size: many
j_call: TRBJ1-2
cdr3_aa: CAISESPDRGGNYGYTF
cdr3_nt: TGTGCCATCAGTGAGTCCCCCGACAGGGGAGGGAACTATGGCTACACCTTC

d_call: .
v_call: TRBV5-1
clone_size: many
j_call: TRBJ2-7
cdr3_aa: CASSDSGGLVYEQYF
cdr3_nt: TGCGCCAGCTCGGACAGTGGGGGCCTAGTCTACGAGCAGTACTTC

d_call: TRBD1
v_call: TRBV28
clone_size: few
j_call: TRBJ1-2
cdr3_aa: CASSITGAQGYTF
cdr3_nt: TGTGCCAGCAGTATCACAGGGGCGCAAGGCTACACCTTC

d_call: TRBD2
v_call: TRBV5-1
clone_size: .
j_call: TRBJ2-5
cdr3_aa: CASSSGLAGGGETQYF
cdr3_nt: TGCGCCAGCAGCTCGGGACTAGCGGGGGGCGGAGAGACCCAGTACTTC

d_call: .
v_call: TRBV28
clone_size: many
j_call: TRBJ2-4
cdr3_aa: CASSRWDIQYF
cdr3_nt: TGTGCCAGCAGTCGTTGGGACATTCAGTACTTC

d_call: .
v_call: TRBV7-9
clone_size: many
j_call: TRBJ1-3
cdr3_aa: CASSPFWGSSGNTIYF
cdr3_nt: TGTGCCAGCAGCCCCTTTTGGGGGAGCTCTGGAAACACCATATATTTT

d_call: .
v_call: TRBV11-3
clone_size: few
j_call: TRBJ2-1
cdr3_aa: CASSLSQSSYNEQFF
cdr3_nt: TGTGCCAGCAGCTTGTCTCAGAGCTCCTACAATGAGCAGTTCTTC

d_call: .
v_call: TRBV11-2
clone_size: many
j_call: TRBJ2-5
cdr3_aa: CASSLGAGLSSQYF
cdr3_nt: TGTGCCAGCAGCTTAGGGGCGGGGTTGAGTAGCCAGTACTTC

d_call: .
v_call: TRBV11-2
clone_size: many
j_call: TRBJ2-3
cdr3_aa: CASSLVDLGADTQYF
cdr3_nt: TGTGCCAGCAGCTTGGTCGACTTAGGAGCAGATACGCAGTATTTT

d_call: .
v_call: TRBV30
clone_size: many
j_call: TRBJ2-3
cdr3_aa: CACTDPTDTQYF
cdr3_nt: TGTGCCTGCACGGATCCCACAGATACGCAGTATTTT

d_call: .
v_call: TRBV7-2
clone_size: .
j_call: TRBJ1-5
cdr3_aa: CASSLEGGQPQHF
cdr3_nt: TGTGCCAGCAGCTTAGAAGGGGGGCAGCCCCAGCATTTT

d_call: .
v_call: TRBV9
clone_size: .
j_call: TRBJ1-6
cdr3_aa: CASSAEQGSYNSPLHF
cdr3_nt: TGTGCCAGCAGCGCGGAACAGGGCTCCTATAATTCACCCCTCCACTTT

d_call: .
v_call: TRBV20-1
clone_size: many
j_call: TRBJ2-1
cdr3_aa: CSARVDEQFF
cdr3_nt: TGCAGTGCTAGAGTTGATGAGCAGTTCTTC

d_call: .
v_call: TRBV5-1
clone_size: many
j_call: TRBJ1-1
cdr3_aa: CASMGQLNTEAFF
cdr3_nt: TGCGCCAGCATGGGCCAGTTGAACACTGAAGCTTTCTTT

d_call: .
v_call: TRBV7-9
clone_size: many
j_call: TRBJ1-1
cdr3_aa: CASSFGVTEAFF
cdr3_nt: TGTGCCAGCAGCTTCGGGGTTACTGAAGCTTTCTTT

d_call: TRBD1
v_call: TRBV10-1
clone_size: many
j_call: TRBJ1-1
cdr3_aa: CASSDSGQGPNTEAFF
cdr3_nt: TGCGCCAGCAGTGACTCAGGACAGGGACCCAACACTGAAGCTTTCTTT

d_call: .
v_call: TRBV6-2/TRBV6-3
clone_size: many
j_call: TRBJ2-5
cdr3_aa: CASALPPAPETQYF
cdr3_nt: TGTGCCAGCGCGTTGCCTCCAGCCCCCGAGACCCAGTACTTC

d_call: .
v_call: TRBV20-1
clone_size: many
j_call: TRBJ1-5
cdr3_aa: CSGQGNSNQPQHF
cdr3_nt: TGCAGTGGTCAGGGGAACAGCAATCAGCCCCAGCATTTT

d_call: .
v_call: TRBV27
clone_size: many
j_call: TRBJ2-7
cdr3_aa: CASSLEGRGPTYEQYF
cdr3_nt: TGTGCCAGCAGTCTGGAGGGGAGGGGGCCCACCTACGAGCAGTACTTC

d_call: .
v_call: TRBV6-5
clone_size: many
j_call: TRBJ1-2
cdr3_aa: CASSYSRPGLGYGYTF
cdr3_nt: TGTGCCAGCAGTTACTCGCGCCCAGGCCTGGGCTATGGCTACACCTTC

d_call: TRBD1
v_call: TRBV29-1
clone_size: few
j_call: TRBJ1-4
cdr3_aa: CSVADQGDEKLFF
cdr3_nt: TGCAGCGTTGCGGACCAGGGGGATGAAAAACTGTTTTTT

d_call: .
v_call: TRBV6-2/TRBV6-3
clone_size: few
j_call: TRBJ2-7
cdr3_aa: CASSYKTLQYF
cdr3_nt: TGTGCCAGCAGTTACAAGACACTTCAGTACTTC

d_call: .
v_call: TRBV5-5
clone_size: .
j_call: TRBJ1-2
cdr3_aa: CASSLVARGRDYGYTF
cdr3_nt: TGTGCCAGCAGCTTGGTGGCCCGCGGACGTGACTATGGCTACACCTTC

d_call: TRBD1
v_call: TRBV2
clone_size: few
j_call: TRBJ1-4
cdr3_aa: CASERTGNEKLFF
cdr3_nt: TGTGCCAGCGAGAGGACAGGGAATGAAAAACTGTTTTTT

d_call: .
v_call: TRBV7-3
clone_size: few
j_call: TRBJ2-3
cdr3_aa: CASSFGPGTDTQYF
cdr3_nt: .

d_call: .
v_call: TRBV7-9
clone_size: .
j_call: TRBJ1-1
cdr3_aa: CASSLWGGTEAFF
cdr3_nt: TGTGCCAGCAGCTTATGGGGGGGCACTGAAGCTTTCTTT

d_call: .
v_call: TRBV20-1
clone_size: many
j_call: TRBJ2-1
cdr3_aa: CSARKEGDEQFF
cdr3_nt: TGCAGTGCTAGAAAGGAGGGCGATGAGCAGTTCTTC

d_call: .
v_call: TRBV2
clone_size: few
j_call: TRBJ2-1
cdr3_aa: CASSPHVGETLNEQFF
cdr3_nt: TGTGCCAGCAGCCCGCACGTCGGGGAGACCCTCAATGAGCAGTTCTTC

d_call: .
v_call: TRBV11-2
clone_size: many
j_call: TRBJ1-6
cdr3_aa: CASSLERRNSPLHF
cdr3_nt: TGTGCCAGCAGCTTAGAACGGAGGAATTCACCCCTCCACTTT

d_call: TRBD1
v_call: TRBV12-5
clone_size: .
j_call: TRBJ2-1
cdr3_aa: CASGPPGTGNYNEQFF
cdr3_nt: TGTGCTAGTGGTCCCCCCGGGACAGGTAACTACAATGAGCAGTTCTTC

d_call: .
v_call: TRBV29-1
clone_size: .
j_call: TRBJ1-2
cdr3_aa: CSVGDIYGYTF
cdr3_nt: TGCAGCGTAGGGGACATCTATGGCTACACCTTC